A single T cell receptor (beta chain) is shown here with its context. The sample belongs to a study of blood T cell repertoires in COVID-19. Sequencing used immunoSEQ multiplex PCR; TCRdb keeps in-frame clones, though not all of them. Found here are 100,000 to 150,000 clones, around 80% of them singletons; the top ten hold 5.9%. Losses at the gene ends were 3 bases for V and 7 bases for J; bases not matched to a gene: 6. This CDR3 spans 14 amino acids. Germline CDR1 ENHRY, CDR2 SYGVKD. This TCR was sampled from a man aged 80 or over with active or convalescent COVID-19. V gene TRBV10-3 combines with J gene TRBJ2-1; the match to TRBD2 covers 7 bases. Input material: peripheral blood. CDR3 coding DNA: TGTGCCATCAGTGAAAAGCGGGGTATTAATGAGCAGTTCTTC. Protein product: CAISEKRGINEQFF.